These 18 T cell receptor beta chains were all obtained from the same sample, sequenced in a study of blood T cell repertoires in COVID-19. Data came from immunoSEQ multiplex PCR; TCRdb stores just in-frame clones and leaves some out. The table has roughly 40,000 clones, 60% to 80% seen once; the top ten hold around a third. The sequenced sample consisted of peripheral blood. These receptors were taken from an elderly woman with acute or convalescent COVID-19.

This chain links TRBV2 with TRBJ2-7; 7 bases agree with TRBD1. The germline V gene has CDR1 SNHLY and CDR2 FYNNEI. J lost 1 base, V lost 2 bases, and 5 bases had no gene match. The CDR3 runs 15 residues. CDR3 in amino acids: CASSESLGQSYEQYF. The DNA of the CDR3 is TGTGCCAGCAGTGAAAGTTTGGGACAGTCCTACGAGCAGTACTTC.

This rearrangement joins TRBV27 to TRBJ1-1, with 9 bases lining up with TRBD1. This CDR3 comprises 15 residues. Germline CDR1 is MNHEY and CDR2 is SMNVEV (reference sequence). With V trimmed by 5 bases and J by 10 bases, 14 bases remained unmatched. CDR3 sequence: CASSPESRDRAGAFF. CDR3 coding DNA: TGTGCCAGCAGTCCCGAGTCCCGGGACAGGGCTGGAGCTTTCTTT.

The CDR3 reads CATSDSLYEQYF. CDR3 DNA: TGTGCCACCAGTGATTCGCTATACGAGCAGTACTTC. This chain joins TRBV24-1 and TRBJ2-7; no clear D gene. Trimming shortened V by 2 bases and J by 4 bases, and 5 bases separated the two germline ends. The CDR3 is 12 amino acids. CDR1 is KGHDR and CDR2 is SFDVKD in the germline V gene.

This chain connects TRBV5-1 to TRBJ2-3; 8 nucleotides match TRBD2. Germline CDR1 SGHRS, CDR2 YFSETQ. The CDR3 loop spans 15 amino acids. The trim removed 5 bases at V and 2 bases at J, leaving 7 bases unmatched. The CDR3 DNA is TGCGCCAGCAGAAGGGCTAGCGGGTACACAGATACGCAGTATTTT. It codes for CASRRASGYTDTQYF.

V usage is TRBV5-8 and J usage is TRBJ2-2; TRBD1 aligns across 9 bases. In germline, CDR1 is SGHTS, CDR2 YDEGEE. This CDR3 has 16 amino acids. V dropped 5 bases and J dropped 4; count of bases not matched to a gene: 9. The CDR3 here is CASRQPGQGSTGELFF. CDR3 bases: TGTGCCAGCAGGCAGCCGGGACAGGGTTCCACCGGGGAGCTGTTTTTT. The whole variable domain, remainder taken from reference TRBV5-8 and TRBJ2-2, is EAGVTQSPTHLIKTRGQQATLRCSPISGHTSVYWYQQALGLGLQFLLWYDEGEERNRGNFPPRFSGRQFPNYSSELNVNALELEDSALYLCASRQPGQGSTGELFFGEGSRLTVL.

This chain links TRBV27 with TRBJ2-1; 8 bases align to TRBD1. Trimming removed 3 bases from V and 9 bases from J; junction bases left unmatched: 10. CDR1 MNHEY and CDR2 SMNVEV come from the germline V gene (reference sequence). The CDR3 sequence is 15 residues long. The CDR3 is CASSFWQGAGSEQFF. The DNA for the CDR3 is TGTGCCAGCAGTTTCTGGCAGGGGGCGGGTAGTGAGCAGTTCTTC.

By share, this clone counts as medium-sized. The chain employs TRBV7-9 and TRBJ1-5; 7 bases are shared with TRBD1. J lost 7 bases, V lost 5 bases, and 8 bases had no gene match. Germline CDR1 SEHNR, CDR2 FQNEAQ (reference sequence). This CDR3 comprises 14 residues. Here the CDR3 reads CASSPGGSGQPQHF. CDR3 bases: TGTGCCAGCAGCCCAGGGGGTTCAGGACAGCCCCAGCATTTT.

This clone showed up just a few times. The V gene is TRBV2, the J gene TRBJ1-5; D is uncertain. V was shortened by 5 bases and J by 0 bases, with 8 bases between the two germline ends. CDR3 length equals 14 residues. Looked up from germline, CDR1 is SNHLY and CDR2 is FYNNEI. CDR3 protein: CASSPSSSNQPQHF. CDR3 sequence (DNA): TGTGCCAGCAGTCCGAGTTCTAGCAATCAGCCCCAGCATTTT.

This chain joins TRBV29-1 and TRBJ1-2; 9 bases fit TRBD1. Trimming removed 8 bases from V and 0 bases from J; junction bases left unmatched: 4. The germline CDR1 and CDR2 sequences are SQVTM and ANQGSEA. The CDR3 length is 13 residues. The CDR3 DNA is TGCAGCACTAGGACAGGGGCTAACTATGGCTACACCTTC. Amino acids: CSTRTGANYGYTF.

The chain employs TRBV15 and TRBJ2-7; tentative D call: TRBD2 (6 bases). Germline assignment: CDR1 LNHNV and CDR2 YYDKDF (reference sequence). The CDR3 length is 14 residues. Trimming left V 5 bases short and J 5 bases short, with 16 bases between. CDR3 amino acids: CATSPIGGAHEQYF. The CDR3 nucleotides are TGTGCCACCAGCCCTATCGGAGGGGCCCACGAGCAGTACTTC.

V usage is TRBV6-2 or TRBV6-3 and J usage is TRBJ2-1, with D maybe TRBD1 (6 bases). The germline V gene has CDR1 MNHEY and CDR2 SVGEGT. V lost 2 bases, J lost 9 bases, and 17 bases lay in between. The CDR3 has 15 residues. CDR3 sequence reads: CASSYRQPDRSEQFF. Here the CDR3 DNA reads TGTGCCAGCAGTTACCGCCAACCTGACAGGAGTGAGCAGTTCTTC.

This clone showed up just once. The gene calls are TRBV19 and TRBJ2-3; tentative D call: TRBD1 (6 bases). The V gene lost 1 base and the J gene lost 6 bases, with 14 bases spanning the gap. Germline V gene sequence: CDR1 LNHDA, CDR2 SQIVND (reference sequence). The CDR3 totals 15 residues. This CDR3 reads CASSIGNVQGDTQYF. CDR3 nucleotides: TGTGCCAGTAGTATAGGCAACGTACAGGGTGATACGCAGTATTTT.

V is TRBV3-1 (or the pseudogene TRBV3-2) and J is TRBJ2-2, with D maybe TRBD2 (5 bases). This CDR3 comprises 19 residues. V was trimmed by 0 bases and J by 0 bases, leaving 17 bases between them. CDR1 LGHDT and CDR2 YNNKEL come from the germline V gene (reference sequence). The CDR3 is CASSQEDRRWTPNTGELFF. As DNA, the CDR3 is TGTGCCAGCAGCCAAGAGGATAGGCGGTGGACTCCGAACACCGGGGAGCTGTTTTTT.

The chain joins TRBV6-5 to TRBJ2-2; 7 nucleotides line up with TRBD2. This CDR3 region has 14 residues. CDR1 and CDR2 from the germline V gene are MNHEY and SVGAGI. V lost 10 bases to trimming and J lost 0 bases; unmatched junction nucleotides: 5. DNA of the CDR3: TGTGCCATCGGGAGGCAGTCGAACACCGGGGAGCTGTTTTTT. Translated, it gives CAIGRQSNTGELFF.

Worth noting for this clone: This could be a read error, since a much larger clone is one nucleotide away. The chain's CDR3 is CASSRERGHSSEAFF. CDR3 DNA: TGTGCCAGCAGCCGAGAGAGGGGGCACAGCTCTGAAGCTTTCTTT. This sequence joins TRBV14 and TRBJ1-1, with 7 bases lining up with TRBD1. The CDR3 is made up of 15 amino acids. V shed 4 bases and J 6 bases; nucleotides not matched to a gene: 11. The germline gives CDR1 SGHDN, CDR2 FVKESK. The variable domain in full, completed from reference TRBV14 and TRBJ1-1, reads EAGVTQFPSHSVIEKGQTVTLRCDPISGHDNLYWYRRVMGKEIKFLLHFVKESKQDESGMPNNRFLAERTGGTYSTLKVQPAELEDSGVYFCASSRERGHSSEAFFGQGTRLTVV.

The chain recombines TRBV11-1 with TRBJ1-3; D call uncertain. The CDR3 runs to 15 residues. Germline values: CDR1 SGHAT, CDR2 FQDESV (reference sequence). V was cut by 5 bases and J by 2 bases, with 13 bases left in between. In DNA form, the CDR3 reads TGTGCCAGCAGCGCCCAGGTCCTCCCTGGAAACACCATATATTTT. This sequence encodes CASSAQVLPGNTIYF. Full variable domain (remainder filled in from reference TRBV11-1 and TRBJ1-3): EAEVAQSPRYKITEKSQAVAFWCDPISGHATLYWYRQILGQGPELLVQFQDESVVDDSQLPKDRFSAERLKGVDSTLKIQPAELGDSAMYLCASSAQVLPGNTIYFGEGSWLTVV.

V is TRBV19 and J is TRBJ2-7; 10 bases are shared with TRBD1. The germline V gene has CDR1 LNHDA and CDR2 SQIVND (reference sequence). V was pared by 8 bases and J by 2 bases, with 15 bases of the junction left unmatched. The CDR3 has 17 amino acids. CDR3 sequence: CASALRDRGEGAYEQYF. CDR3 nucleotides: TGTGCCAGTGCCTTACGGGACAGGGGAGAAGGGGCCTACGAGCAGTACTTC.

The gene calls are TRBV10-2 and TRBJ1-5; D unresolved. V lost 3 bases and J 3 bases, leaving 12 bases between the germline ends. The CDR3 covers 15 residues. CDR1 is WSHSY and CDR2 is SAAADI in the germline V gene. The CDR3 coding sequence is TGCGCCAGCAGTGATTACGGGGTCCCCAATCAGCCCCAGCATTTT. Translated, it gives CASSDYGVPNQPQHF.